This record concerns one TCR beta chain sequence. The data originate from a study of identical twins. TCRdb reprocessed the 5' RACE reads via MiXCR and lists one record per CDR3 protein. The sample gives 600,000 to 800,000 distinct CDR3 sequences, over 20% of which show up once; about 4.5% is in the top ten. V lost 5 bases and J 0 bases, leaving 7 bases between the germline ends. The CDR3 spans 13 residues. Germline-derived CDR1 and CDR2 are SGHTA and FQGNSA. These data were likewise used in another study, on T cells expressing NK-cell markers.

The chain carries TRBV7-2 and TRBJ2-5; D is unresolved. The receptor comes from a woman aged 18-29 years in good health. The sequenced sample consisted of PBMCs. The chain's CDR3 is CASSGRHQETQYF. CDR3 bases: TGTGCCAGCAGCGGACGGCACCAAGAGACCCAGTACTTC.